The clone carrying this T cell receptor (beta chain) was observed many times. Its antigen is still unknown. From germline, CDR1 is SGHRS and CDR2 YFSETQ. V dropped 0 bases and J dropped 0 bases, with 7 bases sitting between them. The CDR3 contains 15 residues. This record comes from a study of identical twins. Whole-study findings and limits: A partial confounding effect on zero-insertion analyses could come from invariant MAIT and iNKT cells. Beta clonotypes that were abundant in cord blood contained fewer insertions, a pattern absent from memory repertoires. Conclusions relied on cross-sectional statistical analysis, not following the same donors. Models underestimated how often monozygotic twins shared out-of-frame TCR alpha.

One entry per CDR3 protein, called by TCRdb with MiXCR from the 5' RACE reads. The repertoire consists of about 340,000 distinct CDR3 sequences, with around an eighth occurring once and the leading ten covering around 7.2%. The same sample was also studied in work on yellow fever vaccine responses in identical twins.

The receptor was isolated from a woman under 30 in good health. V gene TRBV5-1 combines with J gene TRBJ2-1; no clear D. Sequencing was performed on CD8+ T cells sorted from blood. Here the CDR3 DNA reads TGCGCCAGCAGCTTGGGTGGGATCTCCTACAATGAGCAGTTCTTC. It translates to CASSLGGISYNEQFF.